This T cell receptor beta chain was captured in a study of cytomegalovirus exposure and HLA in healthy donors. From germline, CDR1 is LNHDA and CDR2 SQIVND (reference sequence). The CDR3 runs to 16 residues. The ends lost 5 bases at V and 0 bases at J; junction bases unmatched: 7. The PCR had 60 Vbeta and 13 Jbeta primers. Data came from immunoSEQ multiplex PCR; TCRdb stores just in-frame clones and leaves some out. Among about 140,000 clones listed, around 80% were seen once. Study findings and constraints: It was likely that a cluster of highly shared sequence variants was a sequencing artifact. When a later analysis was performed, an Asian-associated ancestry cluster reportedly had fewer N-insertions than the approximately 600-donor mean. CMV antigen specificity was confirmed in vitro for a few CMV-associated chains. A later analysis associated 16,951 TCR beta sequences with HLA alleles at a 0.05 false discovery rate.

Of note for this clone: Its antigen is not known.

The chain couples TRBV19 to TRBJ1-1; 9 nucleotides match TRBD1. Material for sequencing was PBMCs. This TCR derives from a female donor in good health and CMV-seronegative. The CDR3 DNA is TGTGCCAGTAGTGTCTACAGGGGGCAGATGAACACTGAAGCTTTCTTT. It is translated as CASSVYRGQMNTEAFF. The full variable domain, its missing parts supplied by reference TRBV19 and TRBJ1-1, is DGGITQSPKYLFRKEGQNVTLSCEQNLNHDAMYWYRQDPGQGLRLIYYSQIVNDFQKGDIAEGYSVSREKKESFPLTVTSAQKNPTAFYLCASSVYRGQMNTEAFFGQGTRLTVV.